These 21 T cell receptor beta chains were all obtained from the same sample, sequenced in a study of cytomegalovirus exposure and HLA in healthy donors. TCRdb keeps only in-frame clones here, not all; method: immunoSEQ multiplex PCR. The sample carries more than 95,000 clones, around 88% recorded once. The source material was PBMCs. The receptors were gathered from a man between 18 and 35 years old in good health and CMV-seronegative.

The J gene is TRBJ1-1, the V gene TRBV7-2; D is unresolved. The CDR3 is made up of 14 amino acids. The germline gives CDR1 SGHTA, CDR2 FQGNSA. Deletions cut 3 bases from V and 7 bases from J, with 15 bases between. CDR3 in DNA: TGTGCCAGCAGCTTCTCGGTTACACCTAGTGAAGCTTTCTTT. It translates to CASSFSVTPSEAFF.

This chain connects TRBV11-2 to TRBJ2-3; possibly TRBD2 for D (5 bases). Trimming took off 2 bases at V and 2 bases at J, with 11 bases between the two ends. This CDR3 spans 15 amino acids. Per the germline V gene, CDR1 is SGHAT and CDR2 is FQNNGV. The CDR3 bases are TGTGCCAGCAGCTTAACGGGGAGCGCCACAGATACGCAGTATTTT. Translating gives CASSLTGSATDTQYF. Combining the CDR3 with reference TRBV11-2 and TRBJ2-3 gives the whole variable domain EAGVAQSPRYKIIEKRQSVAFWCNPISGHATLYWYQQILGQGPKLLIQFQNNGVVDDSQLPKDRFSAERLKGVDSTLKIQPAKLEDSAVYLCASSLTGSATDTQYFGPGTRLTVL.

The rearrangement uses TRBV28 and TRBJ2-7; TRBD1 matches 8 bases. The germline CDR1 and CDR2 sequences are MDHEN and SYDVKM. This CDR3 has 16 residues. With V trimmed by 5 bases and J by 3 bases, 12 bases remained unmatched. CDR3 region: CASSPRWTGTDYEQYF. The CDR3 DNA is TGTGCCAGCAGTCCCCGGTGGACAGGGACGGACTACGAGCAGTACTTC.

The rearrangement links TRBV7-2 to TRBJ2-3; D call uncertain. Germline loops: CDR1 SGHTA, CDR2 FQGNSA. This CDR3 has 16 amino acids. V was cut by 2 bases and J by 1 base, with 13 bases left in between. For the CDR3, the DNA is TGTGCCAGCAGCTTATCTGCGGTATTAGGCACAGATACGCAGTATTTT. Its translation is CASSLSAVLGTDTQYF.

The chain has TRBV7-6 and TRBJ1-1; no reliable D call. The ends were cut back, 5 bases at V and 0 bases at J, with 16 bases in the middle. This CDR3 spans 16 amino acids. The germline CDR1 and CDR2 sequences are SGHVS and FNYEAQ. CDR3 nucleotides: TGTGCCAGCAGCCGCAGCGGTCACGGACTGAACACTGAAGCTTTCTTT. Encoded protein: CASSRSGHGLNTEAFF.

The V call is TRBV6-5, the J call TRBJ2-7; D perhaps matches TRBD1 (6 bases). The length of the CDR3 is 15 residues. Per the germline V gene, CDR1 is MNHEY and CDR2 is SVGAGI. V dropped 8 bases and J dropped 3 bases, with 20 bases sitting between them. CDR3: CASYASGHRGYEQYF. DNA of the CDR3: TGTGCCAGCTACGCCTCGGGACATAGGGGCTACGAGCAGTACTTC.

In nucleotides, the CDR3 is TGTGCCAGCAGACCGTGGGGAGGCTGGGAAAAACTGTTTTTT. Its protein product is CASRPWGGWEKLFF. The chain links TRBV5-6 to TRBJ1-4; D gene ambiguous. CDR3 length: 14 amino acids. V was pared by 5 bases and J by 8 bases, with 16 bases between. Germline values: CDR1 SGHDT, CDR2 YYEEEE.

This sequence joins TRBV9 and TRBJ2-7, with D possibly matching TRBD2 (5 bases). Germline CDR1 reads SGDLS; CDR2 reads YYNGEE. The CDR3 sequence is 14 residues long. The ends were cut back, 0 bases at V and 7 bases at J, with 14 bases in the middle. The CDR3 protein is CASSVVADRGEQYF. The DNA of the CDR3 is TGTGCCAGCAGCGTAGTGGCCGACCGGGGAGAGCAGTACTTC.

The CDR3 nucleotides read TGTGCCAGCAGTGTGCTAGCGAGGAACACCGGGGAGCTGTTTTTT. Translation gives CASSVLARNTGELFF. The chain has TRBV2 and TRBJ2-2, with D perhaps matching TRBD2 (6 bases). Trimming cost V 4 bases and J 1 base, with 10 bases left between them. This CDR3 contains 15 residues. The germline V gene has CDR1 SNHLY and CDR2 FYNNEI.

The chain employs TRBV6-1 and TRBJ2-5; 11 bases agree with TRBD2. Germline loops: CDR1 MNHNS, CDR2 SASEGT. This CDR3 is 13 amino acids long. V dropped 6 bases and J dropped 4; count of bases not matched to a gene: 1. CDR3 residues: CASRTSGTETQYF. The CDR3 DNA reads as TGTGCCAGCAGGACTAGCGGGACAGAGACCCAGTACTTC.

This clone was found once. This chain uses TRBV6-1 with TRBJ2-5; TRBD1 matches at 9 bases. The CDR3 is 15 amino acids. Per the germline V gene, CDR1 is MNHNS and CDR2 is SASEGT. J was trimmed by 7 bases and V by 3 bases; bases with no gene match: 9. CDR3 DNA sequence: TGTGCCAGCAGTGAGGGGACAGGGCTCATAGGGACCCAGTACTTC. As protein: CASSEGTGLIGTQYF.

The rearrangement joins TRBV5-4 to TRBJ2-7; a weak D match, TRBD1 (5 bases). This CDR3 is 14 amino acids long. Per the germline V gene, CDR1 is SGHNT and CDR2 is YYREEE (reference sequence). The ends were cut back, 4 bases at V and 6 bases at J, with 17 bases in the middle. CDR3 bases: TGTGCCAGCAGCGCCCTCTCCTCAGGGCGCGAGCAGTACTTC. This codes for CASSALSSGREQYF.

In its sample, this clone was seen a few times. The chain couples TRBV5-1 to TRBJ2-3, with 13 bases identical to TRBD2. Germline V lookup: CDR1 SGHRS, CDR2 YFSETQ. The CDR3 sequence is 17 residues long. V lost 2 bases and J lost 4; bases outside the gene matches: 7. CDR3 sequence (DNA): TGCGCCAGCAGCTTCACTAGCGGGGGGGCCAATTCAGATACGCAGTATTTT. Amino acid sequence: CASSFTSGGANSDTQYF.

The CDR3 region is CASSLEEVYNEQFF. In nucleotides, the CDR3 is TGTGCCAGCAGCTTGGAGGAAGTCTACAATGAGCAGTTCTTC. The chain links TRBV11-2 to TRBJ2-1, with TRBD2 as a possible D gene (5 bases). This CDR3 has 14 amino acids. Germline V lookup: CDR1 SGHAT, CDR2 FQNNGV. V gave up 3 bases and J gave up 3 bases, with 9 bases separating them.

The chain carries TRBV6-6 and TRBJ1-2; D is ambiguous. The CDR3 covers 14 residues. Germline V gene lookup returns CDR1 MNHNY and CDR2 SVGAGI (reference sequence). The V end was cut by 7 bases, the J end by 4 bases, with 16 bases between. CDR3 sequence reads: CASTSNRPGYGYTF. CDR3 DNA: TGTGCCAGCACATCGAACCGTCCCGGCTATGGCTACACCTTC.

The chain links TRBV6-1 to TRBJ2-1; 7 positions agree with TRBD1. CDR1 is MNHNS, CDR2 SASEGT, per germline. The length of the CDR3 is 15 residues. After removal of 1 base from V and 12 bases from J, the junction contained 12 bases not matched to a gene. CDR3 residues: CASSEVRDRVPWQFF. For the CDR3, the DNA is TGTGCCAGCAGTGAAGTGCGCGACAGGGTTCCCTGGCAGTTCTTC.

This rearrangement joins TRBV7-2 to TRBJ1-2; possible D gene TRBD1, 5 bases. The CDR3 consists of 15 residues. Per the germline V gene, CDR1 is SGHTA and CDR2 is FQGNSA. Trimming removed 5 bases at V and 5 bases at J, with 18 bases between. The DNA for the CDR3 is TGTGCCAGCAGCATCGACAGCGAGATAACGTATGGCTACACCTTC. Protein: CASSIDSEITYGYTF.

The chain joins TRBV7-9 to TRBJ2-7, with 13 positions matching TRBD2. Germline V gene data show CDR1 as SEHNR and CDR2 as FQNEAQ (reference sequence). The V gene end was trimmed by 7 bases and the J gene end by 2 bases; junction bases not matched to a gene: 5. The CDR3 extends over 15 amino acids. The DNA of the CDR3 is TGTGCCAGCAAAACCGGGACTAGCGGGGCCTACGAGCAGTACTTC. Translation: CASKTGTSGAYEQYF.

The chain is built from TRBV10-3 and TRBJ1-2; a weak D match, TRBD1 (5 bases). The germline V gene encodes CDR1 ENHRY and CDR2 SYGVKD. The germline V and J ends were trimmed by 4 bases and 8 bases, with 14 bases remaining between them. The CDR3 runs to 13 residues. In nucleotides, the CDR3 is TGTGCCATCAGTGGAACAGGCCGAGGAGGCTACACCTTC. The encoded protein is CAISGTGRGGYTF.

The chain recombines TRBV2 with TRBJ1-1, with 9 positions matching TRBD1. This CDR3 is built from 15 residues. The V and J ends lost 5 bases and 1 base, in that order; junction bases with no gene match: 5. The germline V gene has CDR1 SNHLY and CDR2 FYNNEI. The CDR3 loop is CASSWRTGANTEAFF. The CDR3 bases are TGTGCCAGCAGTTGGCGGACAGGGGCGAACACTGAAGCTTTCTTT.

This chain connects TRBV30 to TRBJ1-3, with D maybe TRBD1 (5 bases). The V end was cut by 0 bases, the J end by 0 bases, with 18 bases between. Germline-derived CDR1 and CDR2 are GTSNPN and SVGIG (reference sequence). The CDR3 is 18 amino acids. The CDR3 coding sequence is TGTGCCTGGAGTGTTTTCAGCCAAGGGGACTCCTCTGGAAACACCATATATTTT. Protein product: CAWSVFSQGDSSGNTIYF.